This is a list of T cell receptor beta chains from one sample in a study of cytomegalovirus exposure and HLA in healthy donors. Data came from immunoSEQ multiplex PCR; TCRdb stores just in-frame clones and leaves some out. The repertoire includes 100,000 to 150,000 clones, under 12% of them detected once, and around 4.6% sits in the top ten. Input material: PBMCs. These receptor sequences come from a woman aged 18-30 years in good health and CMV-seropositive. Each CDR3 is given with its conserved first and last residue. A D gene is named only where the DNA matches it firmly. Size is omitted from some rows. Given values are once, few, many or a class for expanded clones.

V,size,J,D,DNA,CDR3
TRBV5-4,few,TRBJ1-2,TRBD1,TGTGCCAGCACCGGGACAGTAGTTTCTAACTATGGCTACACCTTC,CASTGTVVSNYGYTF
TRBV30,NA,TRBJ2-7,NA,TGTGCCTGGAGTGCCCTTTTGGGGGGTCTGAACGAGCAGTACTTC,CAWSALLGGLNEQYF
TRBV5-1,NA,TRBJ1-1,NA,TGCGCCAGCAGTCCACGACAGGAGGCTGAAGCTTTCTTT,CASSPRQEAEAFF
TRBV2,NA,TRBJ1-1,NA,TGTGCCAGCAGAGTACAGGGCCTGGGTGATGAAGCTTTCTTT,CASRVQGLGDEAFF
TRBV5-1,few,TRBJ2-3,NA,TGCGCCAGCAGCTTGGCTGGGGCTAGCGACACAGATACGCAGTATTTT,CASSLAGASDTDTQYF
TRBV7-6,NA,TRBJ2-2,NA,TGTGCCAGCAGAGGGACTGGCGGGGCGAACACCGGGGAGCTGTTTTTT,CASRGTGGANTGELFF
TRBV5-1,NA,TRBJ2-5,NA,TGCGCCAGCAGCTTGAAGGGGTACCAAGAGACCCAGTACTTC,CASSLKGYQETQYF
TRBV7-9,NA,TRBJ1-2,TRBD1,TGTGCCAGCAGCTTACCGGGACAGGCCTCTAACTATGGCTACACCTTC,CASSLPGQASNYGYTF
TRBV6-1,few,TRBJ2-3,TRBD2,TGTGCCAGCAGTGGACTAGCGGGAGCCACAGATACGCAGTATTTT,CASSGLAGATDTQYF
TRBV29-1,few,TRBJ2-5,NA,TGCAGCTCGAGACAGGCTCGGACCCAGTACTTC,CSSRQARTQYF
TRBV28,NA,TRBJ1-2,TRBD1,TGTGCCAGCAGTCCCGGGACAGGGGAGGGGAGGTATGGCTACACCTTC,CASSPGTGEGRYGYTF
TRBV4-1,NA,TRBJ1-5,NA,TGCGCCAGCTCCCGTCGGGCGGGGGATAATCAGCCCCAGCATTTT,CASSRRAGDNQPQHF
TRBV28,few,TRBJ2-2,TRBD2,TGTGCCAGCACTCTCGGTTATAGCGGGAGGGCGGGGGAGCTGTTTTTT,CASTLGYSGRAGELFF
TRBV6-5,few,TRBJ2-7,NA,TGTGCCAGCAGTTCGGGGGGCAGGAGCGAGCAGTACTTC,CASSSGGRSEQYF
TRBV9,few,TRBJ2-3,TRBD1,TGTGCCAGCACCCTTGGACAGGGGAGAACAGATACGCAGTATTTT,CASTLGQGRTDTQYF
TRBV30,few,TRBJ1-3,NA,TGTGCCTGGAGTGTAGTGGGGCCCGGAAACACCATATATTTT,CAWSVVGPGNTIYF
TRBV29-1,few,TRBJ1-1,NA,TGCAGCGTGGTCCGAGTCATGAACACTGAAGCTTTCTTT,CSVVRVMNTEAFF
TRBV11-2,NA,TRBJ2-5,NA,TGTGCCAGCAGCTTATCAGTTAAAGAGACCCAGTACTTC,CASSLSVKETQYF
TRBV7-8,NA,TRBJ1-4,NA,TGTGCCAGCAGCCGAGGGTTAACTAATGAAAAACTGTTTTTT,CASSRGLTNEKLFF
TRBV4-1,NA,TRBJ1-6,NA,TGCGCCAGCAGCCAAGCCCAGTCCTATAATTCACCCCTCCACTTT,CASSQAQSYNSPLHF
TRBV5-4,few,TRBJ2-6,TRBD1,TGTGCCAGCAGCGGGAGGCAGGGGGCCAATGGGGCCAACGTCCTGACTTTC,CASSGRQGANGANVLTF
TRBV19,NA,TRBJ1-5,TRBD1,TGTGCCAGTAGTACCTACTCGGGAGAAGGGGGCTCCGGTAATCAGCCCCAGCATTTT,CASSTYSGEGGSGNQPQHF
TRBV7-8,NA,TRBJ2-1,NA,TGTGCCAGCAGCGATTCCAGGGAGCAGTTCTTC,CASSDSREQFF
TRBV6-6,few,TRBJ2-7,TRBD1,TGTGCCAGCAGTTACTCTTCACAGGGGAACGAGCAGTACTTC,CASSYSSQGNEQYF
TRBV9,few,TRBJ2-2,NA,TGTGCCAGCAGCTCCCAGGGGAACACCGGGGAGCTGTTTTTT,CASSSQGNTGELFF
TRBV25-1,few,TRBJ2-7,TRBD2,TGTGCCAGCAGCCAGGTGGGCGGGAGTAGGTACGAGCAGTACTTC,CASSQVGGSRYEQYF
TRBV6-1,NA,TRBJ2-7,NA,TGTGCCAGCAGTATCAGCTACGAGCAGTACTTC,CASSISYEQYF
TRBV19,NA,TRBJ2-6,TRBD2,TGTGCCAGCGGGGGGAGAGGGGCCAACGTCCTGACTTTC,CASGGRGANVLTF
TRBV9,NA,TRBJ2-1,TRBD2,TGTGCCAGCAGCGTAGGGGCTAGCGGAAGCTCCTACAATGAGCAGTTCTTC,CASSVGASGSSYNEQFF
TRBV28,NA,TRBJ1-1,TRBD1,TGTGCCAGCACTGGGACAGGGAGGAACACTGAAGCTTTCTTT,CASTGTGRNTEAFF
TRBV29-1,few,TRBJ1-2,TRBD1,TGCAGCGGACAGGGTTCCTATGGCTACACCTTC,CSGQGSYGYTF
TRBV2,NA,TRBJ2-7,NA,TGTGCCAGCAGTGAAGGTGGAGGGGACCAATACTACGAGCAGTACTTC,CASSEGGGDQYYEQYF
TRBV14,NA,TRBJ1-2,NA,TGTGCCAGCAGCTCCCAAGGGACTGGAAATCTCTATGGCTACACCTTC,CASSSQGTGNLYGYTF
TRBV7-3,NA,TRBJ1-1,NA,TGTGCCAGCAGCCTACACCCTGGGGCCACTGAAGCTTTCTTT,CASSLHPGATEAFF
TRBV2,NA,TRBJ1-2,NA,TGTGCCAGCACTGGCCAGGGCTTCTTTTATGGCTACACCTTC,CASTGQGFFYGYTF
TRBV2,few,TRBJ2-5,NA,TGTGCCAGCAGTGGAGGGACACTCCAAGAGACCCAGTACTTC,CASSGGTLQETQYF
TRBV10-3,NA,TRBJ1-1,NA,TGTGCCACCGCAGGGTCTGGGAAAACTGAAGCTTTCTTT,CATAGSGKTEAFF
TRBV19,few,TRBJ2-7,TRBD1,TGTGCCAGTAGTATCGGACAGGGAAGATACGAGCAGTACTTC,CASSIGQGRYEQYF
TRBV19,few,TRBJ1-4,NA,TGTGCCAGTAGTGGTCGGTTTATTGAGGCTAATGAAAAACTGTTTTTT,CASSGRFIEANEKLFF
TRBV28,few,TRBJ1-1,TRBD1,TGTGCCAGCAGGGGACAGGGGGCGACCACTGAAGCTTTCTTT,CASRGQGATTEAFF
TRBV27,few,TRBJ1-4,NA,TGTGCCAGCAGCAACCTAGGGGGGAGGGATGAAAAACTGTTTTTT,CASSNLGGRDEKLFF
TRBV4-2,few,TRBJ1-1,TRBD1,TGTGCCAGCAGCCAACCAGGACAGGCTGATGAAGCTTTCTTT,CASSQPGQADEAFF
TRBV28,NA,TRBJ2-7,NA,TGTGCCAGCAGTTTAGGGCCTCGCATGACCTACGAGCAGTACTTC,CASSLGPRMTYEQYF
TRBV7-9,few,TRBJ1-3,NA,TGTGCCAGCAGCCCGACTGACAGAAGCTCTGGAAACACCATATATTTT,CASSPTDRSSGNTIYF
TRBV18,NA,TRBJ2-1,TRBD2,TGTGCCAGCTCACCCCGTTTAACTAGCGGGAGCTCCTACAATGAGCAGTTCTTC,CASSPRLTSGSSYNEQFF
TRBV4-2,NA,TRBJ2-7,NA,TGTGCCAGCAGCCAAGGAGACGAGCAGTACTTC,CASSQGDEQYF
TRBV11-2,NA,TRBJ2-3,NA,TGTGCCAGCAGCTTAGCGGGGAGGACAGATACGCAGTATTTT,CASSLAGRTDTQYF
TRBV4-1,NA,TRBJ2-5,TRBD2,TGCGCCAGCAGCCACCCACGGGGGGAAGAGACCCAGTACTTC,CASSHPRGEETQYF
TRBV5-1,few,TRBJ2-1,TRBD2,TGCGCCAGCTCAAAAGCGGGAGCGTATGAGCAGTTCTTC,CASSKAGAYEQFF
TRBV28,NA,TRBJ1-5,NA,TGTGCCAGCAGTGGGGGGGATCGTACGGGTGTAAGCAATCAGCCCCAGCATTTT,CASSGGDRTGVSNQPQHF